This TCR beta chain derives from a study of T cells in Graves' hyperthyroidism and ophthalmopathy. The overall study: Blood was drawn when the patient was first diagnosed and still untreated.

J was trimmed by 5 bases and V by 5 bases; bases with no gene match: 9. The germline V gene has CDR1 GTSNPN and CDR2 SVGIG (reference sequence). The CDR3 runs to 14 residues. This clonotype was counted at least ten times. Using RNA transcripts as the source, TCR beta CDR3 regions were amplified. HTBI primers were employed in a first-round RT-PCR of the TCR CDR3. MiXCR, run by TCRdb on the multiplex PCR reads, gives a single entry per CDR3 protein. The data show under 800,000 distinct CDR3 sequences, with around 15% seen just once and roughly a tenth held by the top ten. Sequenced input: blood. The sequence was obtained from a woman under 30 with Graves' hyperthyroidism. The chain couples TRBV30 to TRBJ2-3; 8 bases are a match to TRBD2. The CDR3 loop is CAWDHLAGRDTQYF. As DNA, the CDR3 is TGTGCCTGGGACCATTTAGCGGGAAGAGATACGCAGTATTTT.